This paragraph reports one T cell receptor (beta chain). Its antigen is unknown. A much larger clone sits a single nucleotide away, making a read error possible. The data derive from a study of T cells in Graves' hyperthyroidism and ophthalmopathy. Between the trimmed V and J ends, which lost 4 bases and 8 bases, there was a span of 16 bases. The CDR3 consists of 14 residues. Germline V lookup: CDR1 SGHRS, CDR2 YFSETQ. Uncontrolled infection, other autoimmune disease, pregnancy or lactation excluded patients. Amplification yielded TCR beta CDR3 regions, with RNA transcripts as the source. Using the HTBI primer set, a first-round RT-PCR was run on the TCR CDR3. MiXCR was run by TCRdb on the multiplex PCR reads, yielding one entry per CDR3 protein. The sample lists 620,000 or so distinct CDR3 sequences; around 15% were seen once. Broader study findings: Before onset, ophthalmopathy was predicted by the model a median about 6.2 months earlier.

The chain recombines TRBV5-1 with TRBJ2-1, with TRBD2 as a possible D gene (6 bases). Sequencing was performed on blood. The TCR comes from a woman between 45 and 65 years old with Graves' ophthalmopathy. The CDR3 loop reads CASSETRTGDEQFF. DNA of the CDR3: TGCGCCAGCAGCGAGACTAGAACGGGGGATGAGCAGTTCTTC.